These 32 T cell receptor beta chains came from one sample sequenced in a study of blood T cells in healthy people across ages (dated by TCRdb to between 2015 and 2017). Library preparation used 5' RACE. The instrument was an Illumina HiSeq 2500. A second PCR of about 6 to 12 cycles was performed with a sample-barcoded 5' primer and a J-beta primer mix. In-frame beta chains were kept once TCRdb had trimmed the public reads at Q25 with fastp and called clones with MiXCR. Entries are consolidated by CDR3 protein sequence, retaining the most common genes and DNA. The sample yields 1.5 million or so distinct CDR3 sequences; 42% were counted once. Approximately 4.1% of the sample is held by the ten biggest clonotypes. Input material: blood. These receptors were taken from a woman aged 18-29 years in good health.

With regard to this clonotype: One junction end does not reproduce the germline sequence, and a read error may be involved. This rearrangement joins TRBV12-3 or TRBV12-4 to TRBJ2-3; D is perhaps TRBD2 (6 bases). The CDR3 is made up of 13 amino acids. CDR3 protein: CASSSRGADAQYF. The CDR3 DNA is TGTGCCAGCAGCAGCCGCGGGGCAGATGCGCAGTATTTT.

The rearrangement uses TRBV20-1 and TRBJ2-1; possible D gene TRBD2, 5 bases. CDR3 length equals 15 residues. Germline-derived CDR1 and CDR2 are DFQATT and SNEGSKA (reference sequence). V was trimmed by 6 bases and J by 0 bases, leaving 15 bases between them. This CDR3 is CSAPELAGSYNEQFF. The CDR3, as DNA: TGCAGTGCCCCAGAGCTAGCAGGCTCCTACAATGAGCAGTTCTTC.

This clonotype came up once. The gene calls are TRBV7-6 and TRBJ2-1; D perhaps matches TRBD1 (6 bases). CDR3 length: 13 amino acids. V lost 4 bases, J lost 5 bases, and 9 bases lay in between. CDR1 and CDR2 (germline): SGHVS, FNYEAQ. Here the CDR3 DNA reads TGTGCCAGCAGCTGGACAGAACACAATGAGCAGTTCTTC. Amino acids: CASSWTEHNEQFF.

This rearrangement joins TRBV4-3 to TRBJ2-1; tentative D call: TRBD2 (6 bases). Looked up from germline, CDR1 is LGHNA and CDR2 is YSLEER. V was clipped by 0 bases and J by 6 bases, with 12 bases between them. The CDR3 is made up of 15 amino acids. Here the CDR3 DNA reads TGCGCCAGCAGCCAAGATCCGGGACTTCTCAATGAGCAGTTCTTC. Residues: CASSQDPGLLNEQFF.

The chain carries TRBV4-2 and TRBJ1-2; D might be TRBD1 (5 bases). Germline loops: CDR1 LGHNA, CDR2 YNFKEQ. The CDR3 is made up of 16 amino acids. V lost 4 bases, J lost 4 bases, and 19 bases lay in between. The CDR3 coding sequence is TGTGCCAGCAGCCCAGGGACGGACTCCCCCCTCTATGGCTACACCTTC. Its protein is CASSPGTDSPLYGYTF.

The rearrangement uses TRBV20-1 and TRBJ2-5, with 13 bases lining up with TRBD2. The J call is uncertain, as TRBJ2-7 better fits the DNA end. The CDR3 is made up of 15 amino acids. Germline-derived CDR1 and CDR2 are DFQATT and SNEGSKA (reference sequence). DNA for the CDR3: TGCAGTGCTAGAGGGACTAGCGGGAGCGGGGACGAGCAGTACTTC. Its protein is CSARGTSGSGDEQYF.

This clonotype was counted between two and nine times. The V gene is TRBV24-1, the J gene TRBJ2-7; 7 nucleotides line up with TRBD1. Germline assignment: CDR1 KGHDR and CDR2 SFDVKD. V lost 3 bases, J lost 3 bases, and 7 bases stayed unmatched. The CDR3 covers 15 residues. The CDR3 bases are TGTGCCACCAGTGATCTCCGGGACAGAATCTACGAGCAGTACTTC. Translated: CATSDLRDRIYEQYF.

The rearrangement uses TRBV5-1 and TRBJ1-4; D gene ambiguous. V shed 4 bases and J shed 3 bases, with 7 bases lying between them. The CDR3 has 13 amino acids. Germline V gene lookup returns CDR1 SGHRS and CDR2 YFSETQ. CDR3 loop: CASSVEANEKLFF. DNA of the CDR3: TGCGCCAGCAGCGTGGAGGCTAATGAAAAACTGTTTTTT.

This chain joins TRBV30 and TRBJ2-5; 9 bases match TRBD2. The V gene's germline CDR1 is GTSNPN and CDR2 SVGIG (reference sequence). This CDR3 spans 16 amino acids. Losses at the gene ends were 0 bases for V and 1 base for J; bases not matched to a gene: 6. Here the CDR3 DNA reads TGTGCCTGGAGTGTCTTTAGCGGGGGCTCCCAAGAGACCCAGTACTTC. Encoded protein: CAWSVFSGGSQETQYF.

The DNA for the CDR3 is TGTGCCAGCAGCCCCTTCCCGGGACAGGGCAAAAACATTCAGTACTTC. This gives the protein CASSPFPGQGKNIQYF. This chain uses TRBV28 with TRBJ2-7, with 9 bases that match TRBD1. The tail of the sequence fits TRBJ2-4 better, so the J call may be wrong. The CDR3 covers 16 residues. Germline V gene sequence: CDR1 MDHEN, CDR2 SYDVKM.

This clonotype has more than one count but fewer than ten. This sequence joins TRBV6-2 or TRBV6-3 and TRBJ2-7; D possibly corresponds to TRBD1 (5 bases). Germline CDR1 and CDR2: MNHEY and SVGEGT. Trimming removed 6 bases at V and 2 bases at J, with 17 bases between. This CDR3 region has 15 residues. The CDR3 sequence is CASSPSVDRPYEQYF. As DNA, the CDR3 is TGTGCCAGCAGCCCTTCCGTCGACAGACCCTACGAGCAGTACTTC.

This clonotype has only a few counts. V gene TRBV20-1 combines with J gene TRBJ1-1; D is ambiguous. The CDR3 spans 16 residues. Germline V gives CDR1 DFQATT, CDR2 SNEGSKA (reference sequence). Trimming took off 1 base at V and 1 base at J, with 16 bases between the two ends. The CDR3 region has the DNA TGCAGTGCTAGAGGCAATTTTGAGGGCGGGAACACTGAAGCTTTCTTT. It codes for CSARGNFEGGNTEAFF.

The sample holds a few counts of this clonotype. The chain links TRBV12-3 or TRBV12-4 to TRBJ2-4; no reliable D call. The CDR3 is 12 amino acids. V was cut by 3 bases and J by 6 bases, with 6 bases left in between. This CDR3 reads CASSLNRNIQYF. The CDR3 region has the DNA TGTGCCAGCAGTTTGAACCGAAACATTCAGTACTTC.

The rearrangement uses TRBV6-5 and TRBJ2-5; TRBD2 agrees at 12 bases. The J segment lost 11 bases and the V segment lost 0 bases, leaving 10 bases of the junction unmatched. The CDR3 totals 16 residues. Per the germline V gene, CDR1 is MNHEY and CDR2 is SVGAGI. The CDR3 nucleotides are TGTGCCAGCAGTTACTCACTAGCGGGGGGCTACAATGAGCAGTACTTC. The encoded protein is CASSYSLAGGYNEQYF.

CDR3 nucleotide sequence: TGTGCCAGCAGCCGACAGGGGCGGGACTCCTATGGCTACACCTTC. Its protein product is CASSRQGRDSYGYTF. This chain links TRBV6-5 with TRBJ1-2, with TRBD1 matching 8 bases. CDR1 and CDR2 (germline): MNHEY, SVGAGI. J gave up 4 bases and V 6 bases, and 10 bases lay outside the gene matches. This CDR3 has 15 amino acids.

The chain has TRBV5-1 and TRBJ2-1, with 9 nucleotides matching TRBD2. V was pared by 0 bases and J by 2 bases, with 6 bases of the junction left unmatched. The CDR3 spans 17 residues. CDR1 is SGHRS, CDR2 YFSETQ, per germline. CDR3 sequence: CASSLERGANTYNEQFF. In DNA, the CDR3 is TGCGCCAGCAGCTTGGAGCGGGGGGCTAACACCTACAATGAGCAGTTCTTC.

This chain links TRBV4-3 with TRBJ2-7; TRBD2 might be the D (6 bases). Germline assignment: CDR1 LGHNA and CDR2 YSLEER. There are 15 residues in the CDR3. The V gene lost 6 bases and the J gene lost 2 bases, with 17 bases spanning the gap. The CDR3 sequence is CASSPRSGPTYEQYF. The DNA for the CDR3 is TGCGCCAGCAGTCCGAGGAGCGGGCCTACCTACGAGCAGTACTTC.

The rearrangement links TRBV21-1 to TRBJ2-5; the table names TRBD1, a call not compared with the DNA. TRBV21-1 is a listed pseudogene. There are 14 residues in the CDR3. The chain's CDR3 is CASSKGDGQETQYF. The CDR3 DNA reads TGTGCCAGCAGCAAAGGGGACGGCCAAGAGACCCAGTACTTC.

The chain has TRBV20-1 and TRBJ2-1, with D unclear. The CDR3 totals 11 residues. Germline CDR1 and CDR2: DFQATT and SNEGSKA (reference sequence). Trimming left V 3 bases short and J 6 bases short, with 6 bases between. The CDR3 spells CSASSVNEQFF. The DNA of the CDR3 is TGCAGTGCTAGTTCAGTCAATGAGCAGTTCTTC.

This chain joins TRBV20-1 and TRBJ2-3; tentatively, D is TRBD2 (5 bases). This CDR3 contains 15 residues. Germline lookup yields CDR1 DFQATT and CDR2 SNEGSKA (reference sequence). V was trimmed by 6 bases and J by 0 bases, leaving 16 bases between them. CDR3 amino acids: CSASRTSASTDTQYF. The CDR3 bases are TGCAGTGCCTCCCGGACTTCGGCGAGCACAGATACGCAGTATTTT.

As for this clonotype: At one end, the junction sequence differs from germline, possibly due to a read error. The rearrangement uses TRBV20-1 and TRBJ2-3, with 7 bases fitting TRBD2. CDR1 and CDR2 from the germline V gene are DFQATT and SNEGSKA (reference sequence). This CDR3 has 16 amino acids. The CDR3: CSARDHLAASTDTLYF. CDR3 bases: TGCAGTGCTAGAGATCACCTAGCGGCTAGCACAGATACGCTGTATTTT.

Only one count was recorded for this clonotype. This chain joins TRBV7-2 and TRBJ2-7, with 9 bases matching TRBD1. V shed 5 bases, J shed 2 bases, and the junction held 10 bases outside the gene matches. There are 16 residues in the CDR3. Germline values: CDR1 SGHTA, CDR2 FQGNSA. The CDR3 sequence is CASSPGTGFKAYEQYF. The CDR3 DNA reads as TGTGCCAGCAGCCCCGGGACAGGGTTCAAGGCCTACGAGCAGTACTTC.

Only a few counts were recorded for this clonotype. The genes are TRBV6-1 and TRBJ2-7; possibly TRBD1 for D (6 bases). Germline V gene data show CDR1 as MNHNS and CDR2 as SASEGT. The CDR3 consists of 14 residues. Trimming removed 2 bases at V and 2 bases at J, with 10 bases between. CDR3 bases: TGTGCCAGCAGTGAAATTTGGGGGCCCTACGAGCAGTACTTC. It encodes CASSEIWGPYEQYF.

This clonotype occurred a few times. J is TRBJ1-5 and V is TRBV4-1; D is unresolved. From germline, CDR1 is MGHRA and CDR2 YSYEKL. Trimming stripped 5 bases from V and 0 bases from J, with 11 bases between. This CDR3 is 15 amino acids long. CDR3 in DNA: TGCGCCAGCAGCGCCAGGACTGATAGCAATCAGCCCCAGCATTTT. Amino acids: CASSARTDSNQPQHF.

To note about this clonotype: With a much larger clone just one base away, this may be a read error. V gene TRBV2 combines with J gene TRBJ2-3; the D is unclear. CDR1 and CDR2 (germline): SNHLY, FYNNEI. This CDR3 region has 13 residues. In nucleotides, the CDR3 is TGTGCCAGCAGGGAAGGTGGCTCAGATACGCAGTATTTT. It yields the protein CASREGGSDTQYF.

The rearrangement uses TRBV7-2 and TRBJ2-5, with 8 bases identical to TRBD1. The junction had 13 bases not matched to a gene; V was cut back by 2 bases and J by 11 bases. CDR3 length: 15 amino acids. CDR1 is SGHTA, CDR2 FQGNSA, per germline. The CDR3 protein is CASSLKGQAMGEQYF. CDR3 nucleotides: TGTGCCAGCAGCTTAAAGGGACAGGCTATGGGGGAGCAGTACTTC.

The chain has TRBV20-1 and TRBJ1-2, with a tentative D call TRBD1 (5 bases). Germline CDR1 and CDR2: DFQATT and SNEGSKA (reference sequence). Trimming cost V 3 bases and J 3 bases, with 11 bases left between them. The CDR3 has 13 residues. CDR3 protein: CSASFRGDYGYTF. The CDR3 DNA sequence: TGCAGTGCTAGTTTTCGAGGGGACTATGGCTACACCTTC.

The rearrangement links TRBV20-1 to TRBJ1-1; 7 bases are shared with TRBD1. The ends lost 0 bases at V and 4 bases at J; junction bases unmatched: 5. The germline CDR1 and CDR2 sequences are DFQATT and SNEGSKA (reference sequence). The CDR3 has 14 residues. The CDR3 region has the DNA TGCAGTGCTAGAGATCGACAGGGTAGCACTGAAGCTTTCTTT. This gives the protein CSARDRQGSTEAFF.

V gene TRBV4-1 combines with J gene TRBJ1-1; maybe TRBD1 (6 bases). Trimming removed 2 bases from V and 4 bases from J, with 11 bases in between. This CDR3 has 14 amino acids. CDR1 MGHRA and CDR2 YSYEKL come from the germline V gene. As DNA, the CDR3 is TGCGCCAGCAGCCAAAAACAGGGTAGCACTGAAGCTTTCTTT. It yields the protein CASSQKQGSTEAFF.

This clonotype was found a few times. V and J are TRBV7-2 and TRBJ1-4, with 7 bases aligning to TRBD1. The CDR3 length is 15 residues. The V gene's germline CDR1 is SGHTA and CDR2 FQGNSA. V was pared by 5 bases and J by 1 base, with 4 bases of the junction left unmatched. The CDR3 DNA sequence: TGTGCCAGCAGCAGACGACAGGGAACTAATGAAAAACTGTTTTTT. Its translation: CASSRRQGTNEKLFF.

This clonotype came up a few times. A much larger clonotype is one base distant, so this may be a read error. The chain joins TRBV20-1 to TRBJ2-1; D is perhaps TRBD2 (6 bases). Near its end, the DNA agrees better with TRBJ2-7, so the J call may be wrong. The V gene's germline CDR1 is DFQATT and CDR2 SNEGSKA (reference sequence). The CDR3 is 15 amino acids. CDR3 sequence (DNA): TGCAGTGCTAGAGATCTAGCGAGCTCCTACAATGAGCAGTACTTC. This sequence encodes CSARDLASSYNEQYF.

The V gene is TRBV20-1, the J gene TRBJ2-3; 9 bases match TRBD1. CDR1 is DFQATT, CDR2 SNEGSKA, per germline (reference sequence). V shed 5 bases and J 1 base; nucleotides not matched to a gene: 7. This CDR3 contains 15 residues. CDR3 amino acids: CSAATGGSGTDTQYF. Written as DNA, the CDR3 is TGCAGTGCTGCAACAGGGGGCAGTGGCACAGATACGCAGTATTTT.